Presented here are 3 T cell receptor beta chains from one specimen sequenced in a study of T cell responses to AZD1222 COVID-19 vaccine. Assay used: immunoSEQ multiplex PCR; TCRdb lists only in-frame clones, some missing. The sample holds about 120,000 clones, 86% seen once. Sequenced material: peripheral blood, taken 28 days after the second AZD1222 dose. The receptor source for this set is an adult who received the AZD1222 COVID-19 vaccine.

V gene TRBV6-6 combines with J gene TRBJ1-5, with D possibly being TRBD1 (6 bases). This CDR3 region has 13 residues. V dropped 6 bases and J dropped 4 bases, with 10 bases sitting between them. CDR1 MNHNY and CDR2 SVGAGI come from the germline V gene (reference sequence). In nucleotides, the CDR3 is TGTGCCAGCAGACTTGACAGGAATCAGCCCCAGCATTTT. It specifies CASRLDRNQPQHF.

This rearrangement joins TRBV18 to TRBJ1-1; unclear D gene. The V gene lost 4 bases and the J gene lost 2 bases, with 8 bases spanning the gap. The CDR3 extends over 13 amino acids. Germline lookup yields CDR1 KGHSH and CDR2 LQKENI. The chain's CDR3 is CASSLYSNTEAFF. The CDR3 DNA is TGTGCCAGCTCACTTTACAGCAACACTGAAGCTTTCTTT.

The chain couples TRBV10-3 to TRBJ2-1, with TRBD1 identical over 10 bases. The germline gives CDR1 ENHRY, CDR2 SYGVKD. V lost 11 bases and J lost 8; bases outside the gene matches: 3. CDR3 length: 11 residues. The CDR3, as DNA: TGTGCCGCGGGACAGGGGTATGAGCAGTTCTTC. Protein: CAAGQGYEQFF.